The next 20 T cell receptor beta chains were all read from a single sample in a study of T cells after yellow fever vaccination. TCRdb used MiXCR to reprocess the 5' RACE reads, holding one entry per CDR3 protein. The data show about 340,000 distinct CDR3 sequences, with roughly an eighth seen just once and more than 3% held by the top ten. Sequenced here: CD4+ T cells sorted from PBMCs, sampled 15 days after the yellow fever booster vaccination. These receptors were collected from a man aged 18 to 35 who received the YFV17D yellow fever vaccine.

V is TRBV4-2 and J is TRBJ1-4; no definite D call. Germline V gene data show CDR1 as LGHNA and CDR2 as YNFKEQ. This CDR3 contains 15 residues. Trimming took 4 bases from V and 10 from J, leaving 19 bases between them. This CDR3 is CASSPGSAEVGKLFF. The CDR3 DNA follows: TGTGCCAGCAGCCCCGGTTCGGCCGAGGTGGGAAAACTGTTTTTT.

This clonotype was seen ten or more times. The J gene is TRBJ1-2, the V gene TRBV2, with D unresolved. Germline CDR1 reads SNHLY; CDR2 reads FYNNEI. The CDR3 is 12 residues long. Trimming removed 6 bases from V and 5 bases from J, with 10 bases in between. The CDR3 region is CASRSGSYGYTF. The CDR3 coding sequence is TGTGCCAGCAGGTCGGGATCTTATGGCTACACCTTC. The whole variable domain, remainder taken from reference TRBV2 and TRBJ1-2, is EPEVTQTPSHQVTQMGQEVILRCVPISNHLYFYWYRQILGQKVEFLVSFYNNEISEKSEIFDDQFSVERPDGSNFTLKIRSTKLEDSAMYFCASRSGSYGYTFGSGTRLTVV.

This clonotype was detected ten times or more. The rearrangement joins TRBV7-4 to TRBJ1-3; D is ambiguous. CDR1 is SGHVT and CDR2 is SQSDAQ in the germline V gene. V lost 2 bases to trimming and J lost 4 bases, with 15 bases between them. This CDR3 is 16 amino acids long. CDR3: CASSLFPAFSGNTIYF. The DNA of the CDR3 is TGTGCCAGCAGCTTATTTCCCGCCTTCTCGGGAAACACCATATATTTT.

This chain links TRBV7-9 with TRBJ1-6; 7 positions agree with TRBD1. CDR3 length: 13 residues. The V gene end was trimmed by 5 bases and the J gene end by 10 bases; junction bases not matched to a gene: 5. CDR1 is SEHNR and CDR2 is FQNEAQ in the germline V gene (reference sequence). The DNA of the CDR3 is TGTGCCAGCAGCGGTACAGGGGTCTCACCCCTCCACTTT. Translated, it gives CASSGTGVSPLHF.

The chain has TRBV4-1 and TRBJ1-6; 7 positions agree with TRBD1. V lost 0 bases, J lost 7 bases, and 3 bases stayed unmatched. Looked up from germline, CDR1 is MGHRA and CDR2 is YSYEKL. The CDR3 runs to 15 residues. CDR3 sequence reads: CASSQDRGWNSPLHF. In DNA, the CDR3 is TGCGCCAGCAGCCAAGACAGGGGGTGGAATTCACCCCTCCACTTT.

This clonotype was recorded a few times. V is TRBV4-1 and J is TRBJ2-7, with D unresolved. The CDR3 is 16 residues long. V dropped 0 bases and J dropped 1 base, with 13 bases sitting between them. CDR1 and CDR2 (germline): MGHRA, YSYEKL. CDR3 DNA: TGCGCCAGCAGCCAAGAATTCCCGGACGGGTCCTACGAGCAGTACGTC. It codes for CASSQEFPDGSYEQYV.

The CDR3 DNA reads TGTGCCAGCAGCTTGGGGACTAGCGGGGGGGTGGTCGATGAGCAGTTCTTC. Translating gives CASSLGTSGGVVDEQFF. The chain links TRBV5-5 to TRBJ2-1; 15 nucleotides line up with TRBD2. This CDR3 is 17 amino acids long. Unmatched junction bases numbered 6, after V lost 0 bases and J lost 8 bases. CDR1 and CDR2 from the germline V gene are SGHKS and YYEKEE (reference sequence).

A few counts support this clonotype. The chain is built from TRBV10-3 and TRBJ2-3; possible D gene TRBD2, 6 bases. Germline CDR1 and CDR2: ENHRY and SYGVKD. The CDR3 consists of 12 residues. Trimming shortened V by 8 bases and J by 3 bases, and 9 bases separated the two germline ends. The CDR3 DNA sequence: TGTGCCATCGCTAGCGCGACAGATACGCAGTATTTT. Encoded protein: CAIASATDTQYF.

This clonotype appeared a few times. V usage is TRBV20-1 and J usage is TRBJ2-3, with 13 bases fitting TRBD2. Germline-derived CDR1 and CDR2 are DFQATT and SNEGSKA (reference sequence). The V and J ends lost 8 bases and 6 bases, in that order; junction bases with no gene match: 5. The CDR3 is 13 amino acids. CDR3 sequence reads: CSTRLAGGDTQYF. The DNA for the CDR3 is TGCAGTACTCGACTAGCGGGGGGTGATACGCAGTATTTT.

A few counts support this clonotype. The CDR3 sequence is CAAKPGAYNEQFF. The CDR3 coding sequence is TGTGCCGCTAAACCAGGGGCTTACAATGAGCAGTTCTTC. The J gene is TRBJ2-1, the V gene TRBV6-6, with a weak D call TRBD1 (6 bases). CDR1 and CDR2 (germline): MNHNY, SVGAGI (reference sequence). This CDR3 contains 13 residues. Trimming shortened V by 11 bases and J by 4 bases, and 15 bases separated the two germline ends.

This clonotype was found a few times. The chain uses TRBV28 and TRBJ1-2, with D hard to call. Germline loops: CDR1 MDHEN, CDR2 SYDVKM. The CDR3 runs to 13 residues. V lost 3 bases and J 8 bases, leaving 13 bases between the germline ends. CDR3 in DNA: TGTGCCAGCAGTTTCGGAAGGGCTTACGGCTACACCTTC. This encodes CASSFGRAYGYTF.

This clonotype was seen a handful of times. Here the CDR3 DNA reads TGCGCCAGCAGCCAAGACCCCCCAGGGGCGGCCGGGAGAGAGACCCAGTACTTC. Translation gives CASSQDPPGAAGRETQYF. This rearrangement joins TRBV4-3 to TRBJ2-5; perhaps D is TRBD1 or TRBD2 (6 bases each). Looked up from germline, CDR1 is LGHNA and CDR2 is YSLEER. The CDR3 loop spans 18 amino acids. V lost 0 bases and J 4 bases, leaving 21 bases between the germline ends.

V gene TRBV28 combines with J gene TRBJ2-5; TRBD1 is a possible D gene (5 bases). This CDR3 is 14 amino acids long. The V gene lost 6 bases and the J gene lost 5 bases, with 16 bases spanning the gap. Germline assignment: CDR1 MDHEN and CDR2 SYDVKM. The CDR3 protein is CASSLTGAQETQYF. The CDR3, as DNA: TGTGCCAGCAGCCTAACAGGTGCCCAGGAGACCCAGTACTTC.

V is TRBV6-6 and J is TRBJ2-5; possibly TRBD2 for D (5 bases). The ends were cut back, 4 bases at V and 4 bases at J, with 22 bases in the middle. This CDR3 is 17 amino acids long. Germline lookup yields CDR1 MNHNY and CDR2 SVGAGI (reference sequence). CDR3 bases: TGTGCCAGCAGTTCCCCCCAGCCTAATACTAGAGCAGAGACCCAGTACTTC. Its protein is CASSSPQPNTRAETQYF.

This clonotype was found a few times. The gene calls are TRBV4-3 and TRBJ1-4, with TRBD1 as a possible D gene (5 bases). V lost 0 bases and J lost 7, with 21 bases in between. Germline V CDR1 and CDR2: LGHNA, YSLEER. CDR3 length equals 18 residues. CDR3 residues: CASSQDGWQGGGAEKLFF. CDR3 nucleotide sequence: TGCGCCAGCAGCCAAGATGGTTGGCAGGGTGGAGGGGCTGAAAAACTGTTTTTT.

The gene calls are TRBV18 and TRBJ2-7; 8 bases are a match to TRBD1. CDR1 is KGHSH, CDR2 LQKENI, per germline. V was clipped by 8 bases and J by 6 bases; unmatched bases: 12. This CDR3 is 14 amino acids long. The CDR3 is CASQKDRADSEQYF. In nucleotides, the CDR3 is TGTGCCAGCCAGAAGGACAGGGCAGACTCCGAGCAGTACTTC.

CDR3 DNA: TGCAGTGCTAGAGGGGGCTTGGGGGCTAACTATGGCTACACCTTC. Its translation: CSARGGLGANYGYTF. The J gene is TRBJ1-2, the V gene TRBV20-1, with D maybe TRBD1 (5 bases). Trimming cost V 1 base and J 0 bases, with 12 bases left between them. CDR3 size: 15 residues. Germline CDR1 is DFQATT and CDR2 is SNEGSKA (reference sequence).

CDR3 sequence: CASSLRSGRPDTQYF. Here the CDR3 DNA reads TGTGCCAGCAGCTTACGGAGCGGGCGGCCAGATACGCAGTATTTT. The chain employs TRBV11-2 and TRBJ2-3, with D possibly being TRBD2 (6 bases). Germline-derived CDR1 and CDR2 are SGHAT and FQNNGV. The CDR3 totals 15 residues. The V gene lost 2 bases and the J gene lost 4 bases, with 13 bases spanning the gap.

Many counts were recorded for this clonotype. The chain carries TRBV10-1 and TRBJ1-1, with unresolved D. V dropped 4 bases and J dropped 1 base, with 7 bases sitting between them. There are 13 residues in the CDR3. Germline V CDR1 and CDR2: WNHNN, SYGVQD (reference sequence). CDR3 sequence reads: CASSAQTNTEAFF. Here the CDR3 DNA reads TGCGCCAGCAGTGCACAGACGAACACTGAAGCTTTCTTT.

In this sample, this clonotype turned up a few times. The CDR3 reads CASRSESNTEAFF. For the CDR3, the DNA is TGCGCCAGCAGATCAGAGAGTAACACTGAAGCTTTCTTT. V gene TRBV5-1 combines with J gene TRBJ1-1, with D hard to call. The CDR3 is 13 amino acids. Germline CDR1 SGHRS, CDR2 YFSETQ. V shed 5 bases and J shed 2 bases, with 10 bases lying between them.